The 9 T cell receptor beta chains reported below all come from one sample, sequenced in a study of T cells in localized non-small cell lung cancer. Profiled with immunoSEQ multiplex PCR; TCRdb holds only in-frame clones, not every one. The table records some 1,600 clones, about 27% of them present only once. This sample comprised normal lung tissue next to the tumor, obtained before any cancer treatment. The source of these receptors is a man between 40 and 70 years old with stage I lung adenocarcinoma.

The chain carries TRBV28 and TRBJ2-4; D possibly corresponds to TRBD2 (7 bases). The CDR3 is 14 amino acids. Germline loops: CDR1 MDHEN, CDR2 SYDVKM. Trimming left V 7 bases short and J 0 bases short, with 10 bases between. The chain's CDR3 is CASIGGLAKNIQYF. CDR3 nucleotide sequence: TGTGCCAGCATCGGGGGGCTAGCCAAAAACATTCAGTACTTC.

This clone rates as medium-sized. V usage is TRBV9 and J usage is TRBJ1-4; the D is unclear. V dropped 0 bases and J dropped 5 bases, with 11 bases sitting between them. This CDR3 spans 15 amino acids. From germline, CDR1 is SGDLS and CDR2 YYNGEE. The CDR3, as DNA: TGTGCCAGCAGCGTAGGGTCGGCAGAAAATGAAAAACTGTTTTTT. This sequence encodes CASSVGSAENEKLFF.

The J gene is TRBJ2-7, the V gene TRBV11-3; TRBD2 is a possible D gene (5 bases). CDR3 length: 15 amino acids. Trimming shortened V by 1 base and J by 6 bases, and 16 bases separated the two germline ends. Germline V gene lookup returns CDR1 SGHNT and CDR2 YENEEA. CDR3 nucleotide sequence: TGTGCCAGCAGCTTAGGTGAAGTGGGCGCGGGCGAGCAGTACTTC. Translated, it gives CASSLGEVGAGEQYF.

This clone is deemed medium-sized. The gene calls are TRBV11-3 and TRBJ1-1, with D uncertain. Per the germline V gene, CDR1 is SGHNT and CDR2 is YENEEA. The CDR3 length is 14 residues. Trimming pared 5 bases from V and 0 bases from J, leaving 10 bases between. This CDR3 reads CASSLSRVNTEAFF. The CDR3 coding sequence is TGTGCCAGCAGCCTTTCTAGGGTGAACACTGAAGCTTTCTTT.

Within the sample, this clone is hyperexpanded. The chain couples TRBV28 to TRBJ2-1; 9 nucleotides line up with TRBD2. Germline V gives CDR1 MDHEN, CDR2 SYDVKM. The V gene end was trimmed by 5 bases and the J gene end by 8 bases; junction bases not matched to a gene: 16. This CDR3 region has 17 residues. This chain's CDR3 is CASSPLEREDIIDEQFF. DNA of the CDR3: TGTGCCAGCAGTCCCCTAGAGCGGGAGGATATAATAGATGAGCAGTTCTTC.

CDR3 DNA sequence: TGTGCCAGCAGCCCCCCGGGTAGAACCTACGAGCAGTACTTC. It codes for CASSPPGRTYEQYF. The chain links TRBV14 to TRBJ2-7, with D unresolved. This CDR3 spans 14 amino acids. V was cut by 4 bases and J by 2 bases, with 12 bases left in between. In germline, CDR1 is SGHDN, CDR2 FVKESK.

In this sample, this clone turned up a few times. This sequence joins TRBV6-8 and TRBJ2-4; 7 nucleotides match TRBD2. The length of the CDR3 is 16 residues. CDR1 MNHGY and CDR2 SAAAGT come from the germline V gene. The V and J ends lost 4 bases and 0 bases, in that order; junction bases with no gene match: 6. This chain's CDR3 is CASSSGTTRAKNIQYF. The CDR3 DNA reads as TGTGCCAGCAGTTCCGGGACTACCAGAGCCAAAAACATTCAGTACTTC.

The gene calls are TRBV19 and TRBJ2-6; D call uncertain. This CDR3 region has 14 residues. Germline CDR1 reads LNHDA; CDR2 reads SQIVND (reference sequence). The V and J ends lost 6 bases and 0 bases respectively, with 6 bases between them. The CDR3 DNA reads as TGTGCCAGTAGGTCTATCTCTGGGGCCAACGTCCTGACTTTC. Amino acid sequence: CASRSISGANVLTF. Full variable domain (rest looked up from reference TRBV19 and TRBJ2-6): DGGITQSPKYLFRKEGQNVTLSCEQNLNHDAMYWYRQDPGQGLRLIYYSQIVNDFQKGDIAEGYSVSREKKESFPLTVTSAQKNPTAFYLCASRSISGANVLTFGAGSRLTVL.

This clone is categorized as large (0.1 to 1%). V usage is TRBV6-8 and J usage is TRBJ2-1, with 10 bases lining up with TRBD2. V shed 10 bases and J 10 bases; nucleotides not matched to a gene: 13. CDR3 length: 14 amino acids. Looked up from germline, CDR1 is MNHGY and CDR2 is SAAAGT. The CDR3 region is CAIRAELAGREQFF. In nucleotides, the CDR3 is TGTGCCATCAGAGCAGAACTAGCGGGAAGGGAGCAGTTCTTC.